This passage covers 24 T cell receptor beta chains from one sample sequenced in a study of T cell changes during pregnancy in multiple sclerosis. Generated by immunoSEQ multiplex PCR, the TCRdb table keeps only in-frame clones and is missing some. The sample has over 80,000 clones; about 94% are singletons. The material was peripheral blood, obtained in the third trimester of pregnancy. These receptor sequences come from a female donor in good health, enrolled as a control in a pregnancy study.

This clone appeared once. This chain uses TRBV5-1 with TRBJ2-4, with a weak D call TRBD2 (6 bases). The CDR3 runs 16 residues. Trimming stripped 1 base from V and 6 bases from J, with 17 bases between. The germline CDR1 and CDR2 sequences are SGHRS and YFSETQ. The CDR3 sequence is CASSLFPGVERNIQYF. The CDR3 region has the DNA TGCGCCAGCAGCTTGTTTCCGGGGGTGGAGAGAAACATTCAGTACTTC. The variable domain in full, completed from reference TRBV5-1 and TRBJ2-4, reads KAGVTQTPRYLIKTRGQQVTLSCSPISGHRSVSWYQQTPGQGLQFLFEYFSETQRNKGNFPGRFSGRQFSNSRSEMNVSTLELGDSALYLCASSLFPGVERNIQYFGAGTRLSVL.

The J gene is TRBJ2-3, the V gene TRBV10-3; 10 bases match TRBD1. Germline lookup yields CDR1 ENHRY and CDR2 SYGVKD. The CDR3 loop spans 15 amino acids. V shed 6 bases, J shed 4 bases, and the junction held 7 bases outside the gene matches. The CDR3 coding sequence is TGTGCCATCAGCCCCCGACAGGGGGCCGCAGATACGCAGTATTTT. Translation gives CAISPRQGAADTQYF.

CDR3 bases: TGTGCCAGTAGTATAGGGCCGGGGGATGAGCAGTTCTTC. It is translated as CASSIGPGDEQFF. The chain is built from TRBV19 and TRBJ2-1, with a weak D call TRBD2 (6 bases). V was cut by 1 base and J by 8 bases, with 9 bases left in between. CDR1 and CDR2 from the germline V gene are LNHDA and SQIVND (reference sequence). The length of the CDR3 is 13 residues.

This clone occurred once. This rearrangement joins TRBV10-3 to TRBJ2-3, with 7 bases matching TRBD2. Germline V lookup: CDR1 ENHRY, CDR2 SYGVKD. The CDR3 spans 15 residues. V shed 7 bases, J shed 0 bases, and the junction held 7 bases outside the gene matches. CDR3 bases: TGTGCCATCACGGGGAGGGCGGGCAGCACAGATACGCAGTATTTT. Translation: CAITGRAGSTDTQYF.

CDR3 DNA: TGTGCCAGCAGTAAATTCCTAGCGGGAGGGTCCAATGAGCAGTTCTTC. This sequence encodes CASSKFLAGGSNEQFF. The chain combines TRBV2 with TRBJ2-1, with 12 bases matching TRBD2. The CDR3 extends over 16 amino acids. Losses at the gene ends were 5 bases for V and 6 bases for J; bases not matched to a gene: 8. Germline V gene lookup returns CDR1 SNHLY and CDR2 FYNNEI.

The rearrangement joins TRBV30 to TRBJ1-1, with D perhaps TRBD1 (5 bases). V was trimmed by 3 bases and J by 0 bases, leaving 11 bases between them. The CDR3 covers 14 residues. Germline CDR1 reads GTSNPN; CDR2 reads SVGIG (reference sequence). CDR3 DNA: TGTGCCTGGAGGTGGGGGGGTATGAACACTGAAGCTTTCTTT. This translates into CAWRWGGMNTEAFF.

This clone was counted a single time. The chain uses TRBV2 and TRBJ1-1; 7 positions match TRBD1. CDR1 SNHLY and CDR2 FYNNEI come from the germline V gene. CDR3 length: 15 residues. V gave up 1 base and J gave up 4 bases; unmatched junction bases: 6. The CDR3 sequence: CASSEDEGAGTEAFF. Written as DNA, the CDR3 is TGTGCCAGCAGTGAAGATGAGGGGGCGGGCACTGAAGCTTTCTTT.

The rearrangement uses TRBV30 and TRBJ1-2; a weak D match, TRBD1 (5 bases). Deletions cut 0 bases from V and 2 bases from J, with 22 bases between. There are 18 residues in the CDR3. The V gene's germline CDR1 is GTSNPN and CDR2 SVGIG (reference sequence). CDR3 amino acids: CAWSVRLKEGRPNYGYTF. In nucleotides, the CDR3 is TGTGCCTGGAGTGTACGGTTGAAGGAGGGGAGACCCAACTATGGCTACACCTTC.

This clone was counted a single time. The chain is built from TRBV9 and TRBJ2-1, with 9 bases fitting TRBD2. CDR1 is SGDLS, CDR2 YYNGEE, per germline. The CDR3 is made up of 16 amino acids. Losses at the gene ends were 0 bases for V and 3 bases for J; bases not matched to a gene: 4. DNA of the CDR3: TGTGCCAGCAGCGTAGCTCTAGCGGGATACTACAATGAGCAGTTCTTC. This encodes CASSVALAGYYNEQFF.

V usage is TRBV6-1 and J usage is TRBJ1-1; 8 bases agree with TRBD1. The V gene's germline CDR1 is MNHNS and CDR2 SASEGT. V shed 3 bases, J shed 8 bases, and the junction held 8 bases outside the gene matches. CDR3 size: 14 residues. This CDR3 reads CASSDHRGDREAFF. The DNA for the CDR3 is TGTGCCAGCAGTGACCACCGGGGGGACAGGGAAGCTTTCTTT.

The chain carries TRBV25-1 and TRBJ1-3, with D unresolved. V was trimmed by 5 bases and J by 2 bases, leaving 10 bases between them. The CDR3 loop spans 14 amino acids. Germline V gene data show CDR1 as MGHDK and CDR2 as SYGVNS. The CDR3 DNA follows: TGTGCCAGCAGTCTAGGAGGGACTGGAAACACCATATATTTT. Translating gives CASSLGGTGNTIYF.

The CDR3, as DNA: TGTGCCAGCATGATGGACAGGCCCACCGGGGAGCTGTTTTTT. Protein sequence: CASMMDRPTGELFF. V and J are TRBV27 and TRBJ2-2; 7 bases match TRBD1. Germline V CDR1 and CDR2: MNHEY, SMNVEV (reference sequence). J gave up 4 bases and V 7 bases, and 6 bases lay outside the gene matches. There are 14 residues in the CDR3.

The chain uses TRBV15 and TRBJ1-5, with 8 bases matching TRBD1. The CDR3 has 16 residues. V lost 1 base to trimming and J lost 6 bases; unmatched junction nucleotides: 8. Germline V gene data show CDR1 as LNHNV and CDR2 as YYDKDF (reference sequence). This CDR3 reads CATSRGAGQGGQPQHF. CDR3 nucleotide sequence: TGTGCCACCAGCAGAGGGGCCGGACAGGGCGGTCAGCCCCAGCATTTT. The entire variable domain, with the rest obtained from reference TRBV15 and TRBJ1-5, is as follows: DAMVIQNPRYQVTQFGKPVTLSCSQTLNHNVMYWYQQKSSQAPKLLFHYYDKDFNNEADTPDNFQSRRPNTSFCFLDIRSPGLGDTAMYLCATSRGAGQGGQPQHFGDGTRLSIL.

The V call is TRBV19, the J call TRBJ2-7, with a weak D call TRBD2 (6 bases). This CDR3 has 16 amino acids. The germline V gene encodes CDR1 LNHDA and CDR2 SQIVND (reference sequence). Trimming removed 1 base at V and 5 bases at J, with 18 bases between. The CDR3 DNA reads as TGTGCCAGTAGTATAGTCTTGACGACTAGTGGAAACGAGCAGTACTTC. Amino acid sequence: CASSIVLTTSGNEQYF.

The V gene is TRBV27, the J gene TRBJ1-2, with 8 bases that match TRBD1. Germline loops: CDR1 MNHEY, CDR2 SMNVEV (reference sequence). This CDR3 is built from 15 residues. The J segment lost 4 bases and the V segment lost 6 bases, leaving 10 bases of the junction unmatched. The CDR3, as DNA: TGTGCCAGCAGCCCCGGGACAGGTCCATCCTATGGCTACACCTTC. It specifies CASSPGTGPSYGYTF.

DNA of the CDR3: TGTGCCAGCAGTGAGTTGGACAGGAGCCAAGAGACCCAGTACTTC. Its protein is CASSELDRSQETQYF. The rearrangement links TRBV6-1 to TRBJ2-5; 7 nucleotides match TRBD1. Germline trimming cut 3 bases from V and 1 base from J; bases unmatched to any gene: 5. There are 15 residues in the CDR3. The germline CDR1 and CDR2 sequences are MNHNS and SASEGT.

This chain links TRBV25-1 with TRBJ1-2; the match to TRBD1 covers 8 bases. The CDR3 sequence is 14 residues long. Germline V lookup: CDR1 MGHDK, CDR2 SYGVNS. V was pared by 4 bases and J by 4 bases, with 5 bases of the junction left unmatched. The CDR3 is CASSVGQGSYGYTF. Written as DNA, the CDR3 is TGTGCCAGCAGTGTCGGACAGGGCTCCTATGGCTACACCTTC.

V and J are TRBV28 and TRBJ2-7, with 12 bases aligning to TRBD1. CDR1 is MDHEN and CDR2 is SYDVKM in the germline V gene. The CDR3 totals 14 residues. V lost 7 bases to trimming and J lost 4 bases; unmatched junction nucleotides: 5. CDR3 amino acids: CASTPGQGAYEQYF. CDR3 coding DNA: TGTGCCAGCACCCCGGGACAGGGGGCTTACGAGCAGTACTTC. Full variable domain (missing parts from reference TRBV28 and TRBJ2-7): DVKVTQSSRYLVKRTGEKVFLECVQDMDHENMFWYRQDPGLGLRLIYFSYDVKMKEKGDIPEGYSVSREKKERFSLILESASTNQTSMYLCASTPGQGAYEQYFGPGTRLTVT.

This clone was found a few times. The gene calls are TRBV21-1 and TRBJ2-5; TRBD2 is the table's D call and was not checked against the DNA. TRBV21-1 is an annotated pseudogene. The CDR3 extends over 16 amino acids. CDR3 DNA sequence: TGTGCCAGCAGCAAATGGACCGAGACTAGCGTGGAGACCCAGTACTTC. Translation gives CASSKWTETSVETQYF.

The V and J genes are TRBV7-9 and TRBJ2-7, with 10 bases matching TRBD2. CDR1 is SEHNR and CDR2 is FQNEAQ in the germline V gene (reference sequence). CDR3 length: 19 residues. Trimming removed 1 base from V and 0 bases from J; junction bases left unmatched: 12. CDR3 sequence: CASSLDWLAGAPRSYEQYF. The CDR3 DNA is TGTGCCAGCAGCTTAGATTGGCTAGCGGGAGCCCCACGCTCCTACGAGCAGTACTTC.

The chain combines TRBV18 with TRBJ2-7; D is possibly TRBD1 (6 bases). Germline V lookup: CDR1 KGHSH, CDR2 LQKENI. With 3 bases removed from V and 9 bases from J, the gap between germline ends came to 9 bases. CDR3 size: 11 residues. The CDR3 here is CASSPDSPQYF. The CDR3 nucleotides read TGTGCCAGCTCACCGGACAGCCCGCAGTACTTC.

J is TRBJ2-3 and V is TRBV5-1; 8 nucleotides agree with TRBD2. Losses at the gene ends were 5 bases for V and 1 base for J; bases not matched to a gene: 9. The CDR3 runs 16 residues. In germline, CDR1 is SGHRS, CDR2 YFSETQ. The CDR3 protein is CASRLAEGLGTDTQYF. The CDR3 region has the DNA TGCGCCAGCAGACTAGCGGAGGGCCTGGGCACAGATACGCAGTATTTT.

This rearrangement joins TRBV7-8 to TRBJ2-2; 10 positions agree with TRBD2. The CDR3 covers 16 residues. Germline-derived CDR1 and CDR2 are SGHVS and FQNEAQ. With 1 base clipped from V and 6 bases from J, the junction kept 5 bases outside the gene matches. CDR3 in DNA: TGTGCCAGCAGCTTAGAGCGGGAGGGCCATCCCGGGGAGCTGTTTTTT. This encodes CASSLEREGHPGELFF.

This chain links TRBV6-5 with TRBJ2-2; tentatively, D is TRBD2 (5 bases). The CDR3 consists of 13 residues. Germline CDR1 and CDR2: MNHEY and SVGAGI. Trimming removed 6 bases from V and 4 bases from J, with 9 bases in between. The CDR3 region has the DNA TGTGCCAGCAGCTACCGGGGCACCGGGGAGCTGTTTTTT. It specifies CASSYRGTGELFF.